The clone carrying this TCR beta chain was observed a handful of times. The CDR3 is made up of 16 amino acids. With 7 bases clipped from V and 5 bases from J, the junction kept 11 bases outside the gene matches. The germline gives CDR1 LGHDT, CDR2 YNNKEL (reference sequence). This record belongs to a study of T cells after yellow fever vaccination. The TCR cDNA carried a universal primer site and UMIs from 5'RACE template switching. MiXCR, run by TCRdb on the 5' RACE reads, gives a single entry per CDR3 protein. The sample lists some 340,000 distinct CDR3 sequences; about 10% were seen once. This material consisted of CD4+ T cells sorted from PBMCs, taken 45 days after the yellow fever booster vaccination. The clonotype comes from a man between 18 and 35 years old who received the YFV17D yellow fever vaccine. The chain uses TRBV3-1 and TRBJ2-2; 9 bases line up with TRBD1. The CDR3 DNA sequence: TGTGCCAGCACCCAGCCGGGACAGGGAGGTACCGGGGAGCTGTTTTTT. This gives the protein CASTQPGQGGTGELFF.